This T cell receptor beta chain was identified in a study of tumor and adjacent non-tumor tissue in lung cancer. About the research overall: On average, productive TCRbeta reads reached about 4 million per sample.

No cell sorting was done before RNA was extracted from the tissue. This non-tumor lung sample came from over 3 cm beyond the tumor edge. Broader study findings: Compared with tumor, normal lung showed significantly lower TCR diversity.

A word on this clonotype: What it binds is unknown. At one of its ends the junction is not consistent with the germline gene, which may arise from a read error.

This CDR3 comprises 12 residues. The V gene's germline CDR1 is SEHNR and CDR2 FQNEAQ (reference sequence). TCRbeta libraries were built with three rounds of nested PCR, modified from ARM-PCR. TCRdb re-called the multiplex PCR reads with MiXCR, one entry per CDR3 protein. This table holds 65,000 to 75,000 distinct CDR3 sequences, around 80% found once. The sequenced material came from distant non-tumor lung tissue. This clonotype was sampled from a man aged 60 to 69 with non-small cell lung cancer. J is TRBJ2-1 and V is TRBV7-9, with D unresolved. This CDR3 reads CASSFGGDEKFF. The CDR3 DNA reads TGTGCTAGCAGCTTCGGCGGCGATGAGAAGTTCTTC.